The 3 T cell receptor beta chains below all came from one sample that was sequenced in a study of Graves' ophthalmopathy and Graves' hyperthyroidism. RNA transcripts yielded amplified TCR beta CDR3 regions. RT-PCR with HTBI primers came first, then second-round multiplex PCR. Each CDR3 protein is one row after TCRdb ran MiXCR on the multiplex PCR reads. The table includes 40,000 to 45,000 distinct CDR3 sequences, over 40% detected once. The specimen sequenced was peripheral blood. Receptors were obtained from an adult man with Graves' ophthalmopathy.

The rearrangement uses TRBV4-2 and TRBJ1-5, with D possibly being TRBD1 (6 bases). CDR1 and CDR2 (germline): LGHNA, YNFKEQ. Trimming removed 7 bases from V and 11 bases from J, with 24 bases in between. This CDR3 comprises 15 residues. The CDR3 protein is CASKPGLAGQETQHF. The CDR3 DNA reads as TGTGCCAGCAAGCCGGGACTAGCGGGACAAGAGACCCAGCATTTT.

This clonotype was counted ten times or more. The V gene is TRBV7-8, the J gene TRBJ2-5, with unresolved D. Looked up from germline, CDR1 is SGHVS and CDR2 is FQNEAQ. Trimming removed 1 base from V and 0 bases from J, with 6 bases in between. This CDR3 comprises 14 residues. The CDR3 is CASSLGRNQETQYF. Here the CDR3 DNA reads TGTGCCAGCAGCTTAGGACGGAACCAAGAGACCCAGTACTTC.

In this sample, this clonotype turned up many times. This rearrangement joins TRBV7-2 to TRBJ2-3; a possible D gene is TRBD2 (5 bases). The CDR3 is made up of 14 amino acids. With 1 base removed from V and 4 bases from J, the gap between germline ends came to 9 bases. The V gene's germline CDR1 is SGHTA and CDR2 FQGNSA. CDR3 loop: CASSLVAGADTQYF. The CDR3 DNA reads TGTGCCAGCAGCTTAGTGGCCGGGGCAGATACGCAGTATTTT.